This entry describes one TCR beta chain. What it recognizes is unknown. The entry originates in a study of resident and recirculating memory T cells in vitiligo. Findings of the study overall: No single dominant TCR clone appeared; lesion clonality varied.

Clones were sequenced by immunoSEQ multiplex PCR, and TCRdb holds only the in-frame ones, with some missing. This table has tens of thousands of clones, approximately 91% appearing once. The CDR3 has 17 amino acids. Germline CDR1 reads MDHEN; CDR2 reads SYDVKM. With 6 bases removed from V and 0 bases from J, the gap between germline ends came to 17 bases. The source of this sequence is a male donor with vitiligo. V gene TRBV28 combines with J gene TRBJ2-2; D possibly corresponds to TRBD2 (5 bases). Sample: blood. CDR3 bases: TGTGCCAGCAGCCCAGCGGAGATGCGCGCGAACACCGGGGAGCTGTTTTTT. Translating gives CASSPAEMRANTGELFF.